This TCR beta chain is from a study of cytomegalovirus exposure and HLA in healthy donors. This PCR relied on a set of 60 Vbeta primers and 13 Jbeta primers. The table came from immunoSEQ multiplex PCR; TCRdb's copy has only in-frame clones and leaves some out. The sample contains 100,000 or so clones, around three quarters of which appear only once. Concerning this clone: The antigen remains unidentified. Other nucleotide sequences from this sample produce the same CDR3.

The CDR3 is 15 residues long. Germline lookup yields CDR1 SEHNR and CDR2 FQNEAQ (reference sequence). V was trimmed by 6 bases and J by 12 bases, leaving 23 bases between them. Study conclusions and caveats: About 87% or about 30% of the time was how often most TCR beta V segments were productive, according to an earlier analysis. For TCR beta chains, V- and J-gene trimming was later linked to a missense DCLRE1C variant. The study carried out a later analysis of TCR beta sequences. It associated approximately 15,000 of them with specific HLA alleles at a false discovery rate of 0.05. Rarity marked most TCR sequences, yet some public TCRs occurred in many donors.

The receptor comes from a female donor in good health and CMV-seropositive. The chain joins TRBV7-9 to TRBJ1-4; maybe TRBD1 (5 bases). Sequencing was done on a sample of PBMCs. The CDR3 DNA reads as TGTGCCAGCAGTTCCGTGAAAGGGGCGTATGAGGAACTGTTTTTT. This encodes CASSSVKGAYEELFF.